These T cell receptor beta chains were read from a single sample in a study of cytomegalovirus exposure and HLA in healthy donors. Libraries were prepared by immunoSEQ multiplex PCR; TCRdb keeps only in-frame clonotypes and omits some of them. This table holds fewer than 65,000 clones, 80% to 90% found once. Sequenced sample: PBMCs. The receptors stem from a woman aged 18 to 35 in good health and CMV-seronegative. Both conserved end residues are part of each CDR3. The order of the fields is clone size, V gene, CDR3 protein. Size values are once, few and many counts, or a class for expanded clones, and some rows have none.

few,TRBV28,CASIPFGGSTGELFF
NA,TRBV30,CAWSVRESDGYTF
NA,TRBV12-5,CASGLVQTSGSLYNEQFF
NA,TRBV18,CASSRTGTGGAFGYGYTF
NA,TRBV6-6,CASSRVSNYEQYF
NA,TRBV6-5,CASSYGRRDTEAFF
NA,TRBV2,CASSPRQGSNEKLFF
NA,TRBV28,CASTTPGGSETQYF
NA,TRBV18,CASSPLAGGQQETQYF
NA,TRBV6-5,CASSYEGDRDSPLHF
NA,TRBV5-1,CASSLANRGDTQYF
NA,TRBV2,CASTINEQFF
NA,TRBV5-1,CASRALAGGQETQYF
NA,TRBV5-6,CASREGGVNTEAFF
once,TRBV4-3,CASSQDPQGAQYGELFF
NA,TRBV5-4,CASSSQGGETQYF
NA,TRBV5-8,CASSLGDGVRNTIYF
NA,TRBV19,CASSQQDRAYGYTF
NA,TRBV4-1,CASSPLAGPIYEQYF
NA,TRBV27,CASSLDPTANTEAFF
NA,TRBV7-3,CASSLTGGNTEAFF
NA,TRBV10-3,CAISESGERETQYF
NA,TRBV9,CASSGWGGPTDTQYF
NA,TRBV15,CATSTGLADTQYF
NA,TRBV7-9,CASSLGGSGANVLTF
NA,TRBV28,CASSRTGGGRETQYF
NA,TRBV11-2,CASSLGGSKLFF
NA,TRBV18,CASSPDMLGFNTEAFF
NA,TRBV4-3,CASSQDDGLPNNEQFF
NA,TRBV5-8,CASSLGNREYTDTQYF
NA,TRBV28,CASSFLGGTGYGYTF
NA,TRBV9,CASSVDGRGNQPQHF
NA,TRBV7-9,CASSLAADSNEKLFF
once,TRBV7-9,CASSLALGAEKLFF
NA,TRBV30,CAWSTGGPNEKLFF
NA,TRBV11-2,CASREGRGRYNEQFF
NA,TRBV19,CASSIGQIAGANVLTF
NA,TRBV28,CASSVTTGGAYEQYF
NA,TRBV28,CASNPGGVRETQYF
NA,TRBV6-1,CASSEGSSGGGNEQFF
NA,TRBV10-3,CAISARGQSYGYTF
NA,TRBV11-3,CASSLGGRAGDTQYF
once,TRBV15,CATSRGVGSSSTDTQYF
NA,TRBV14,CASSHLNRAGGELFF
NA,TRBV2,CASSDGRQRIYF
NA,TRBV5-5,CASSFGTLNTEAFF
NA,TRBV4-1,CASSLRLTGFFSGELFF